Included here is one T cell receptor (beta chain) sequence, with context. Its target is unknown. V gave up 0 bases and J gave up 6 bases; unmatched junction bases: 8. CDR1 and CDR2 from the germline V gene are SGHRS and YFSETQ. There are 15 residues in the CDR3. This sample was included in a study of blood T cells in healthy people across ages. Study-wide findings and caveats: With naive T cell percentage, TCR beta diversity showed a strong correlation.

It was with a sample-barcoded 5' primer and a J-beta primer mix that a second PCR of about 6 to 12 cycles was run. Sequencing yielded, for each sample, at least 2.5 million paired-end reads carrying CDR3. MiXCR, run by TCRdb on the 5' RACE reads, gives a single entry per CDR3 protein. The sample yields under 850,000 distinct CDR3 sequences, 36% seen once. This receptor was obtained from a man aged 18 to 30 in good health. V and J are TRBV5-1 and TRBJ2-7, with TRBD1 matching over 8 bases. The sequencing input was blood. The CDR3: CASSLDAGGFCEQYF. The CDR3, as DNA: TGCGCCAGCAGCTTGGATGCAGGGGGCTTCTGCGAGCAGTACTTC.